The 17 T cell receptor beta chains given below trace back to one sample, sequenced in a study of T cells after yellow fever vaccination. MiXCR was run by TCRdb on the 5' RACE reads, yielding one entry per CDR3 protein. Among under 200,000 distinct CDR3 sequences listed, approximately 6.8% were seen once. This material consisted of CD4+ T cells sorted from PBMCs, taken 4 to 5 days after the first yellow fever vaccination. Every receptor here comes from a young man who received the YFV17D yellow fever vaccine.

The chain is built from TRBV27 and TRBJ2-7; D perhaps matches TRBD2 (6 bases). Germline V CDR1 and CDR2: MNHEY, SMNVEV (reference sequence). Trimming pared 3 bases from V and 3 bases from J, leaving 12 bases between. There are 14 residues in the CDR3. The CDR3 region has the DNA TGTGCCAGCAGTTTGCGGGGACCGTTCTACGAGCAGTACTTC. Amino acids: CASSLRGPFYEQYF.

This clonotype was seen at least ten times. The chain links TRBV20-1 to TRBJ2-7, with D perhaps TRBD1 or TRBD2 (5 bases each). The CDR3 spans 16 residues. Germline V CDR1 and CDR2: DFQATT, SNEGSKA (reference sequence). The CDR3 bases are TGCAGACCCTTGACCGGGGCTCCATCCCCCTGCTACGAGCAGTACTTC. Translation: CRPLTGAPSPCYEQYF.

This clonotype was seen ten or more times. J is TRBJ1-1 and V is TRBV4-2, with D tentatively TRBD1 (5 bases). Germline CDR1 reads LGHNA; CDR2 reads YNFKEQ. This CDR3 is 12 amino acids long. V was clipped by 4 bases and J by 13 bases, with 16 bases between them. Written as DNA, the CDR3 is TGTGCCAGCAGCCCACAGGCCACTCTGGTTTTCTTT. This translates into CASSPQATLVFF.

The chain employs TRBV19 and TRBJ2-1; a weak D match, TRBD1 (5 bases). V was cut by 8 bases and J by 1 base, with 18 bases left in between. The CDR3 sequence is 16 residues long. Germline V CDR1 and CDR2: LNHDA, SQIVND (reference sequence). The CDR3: CASLNSKGRSYNEQFF. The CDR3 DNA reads TGTGCCAGTCTGAACTCGAAGGGGCGGTCCTACAATGAGCAGTTCTTC.

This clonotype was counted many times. The CDR3 protein is CASRWGRGRYNEQFF. Here the CDR3 DNA reads TGTGCCAGCAGGTGGGGGCGCGGCCGATACAATGAGCAGTTCTTC. The chain joins TRBV12-3 or TRBV12-4 to TRBJ2-1; D might be TRBD1 (6 bases). The germline V and J ends were trimmed by 6 bases and 4 bases, with 16 bases remaining between them. The CDR3 contains 15 residues.

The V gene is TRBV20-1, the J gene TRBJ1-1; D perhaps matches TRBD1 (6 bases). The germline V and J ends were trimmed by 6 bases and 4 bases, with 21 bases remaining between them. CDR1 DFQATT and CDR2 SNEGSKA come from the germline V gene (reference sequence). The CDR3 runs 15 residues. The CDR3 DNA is TGCAGTGCCATATCCCAACAGGGATGGGGCACTGAAGCTTTCTTT. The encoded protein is CSAISQQGWGTEAFF.

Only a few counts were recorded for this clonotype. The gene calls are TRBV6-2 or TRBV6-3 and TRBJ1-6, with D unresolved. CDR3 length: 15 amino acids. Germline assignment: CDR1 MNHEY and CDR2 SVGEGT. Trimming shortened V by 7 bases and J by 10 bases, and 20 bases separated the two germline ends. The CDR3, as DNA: TGTGCCAGCAACCCACGACTCAGTGACCAATCACCCCTCCACTTT. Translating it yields CASNPRLSDQSPLHF.

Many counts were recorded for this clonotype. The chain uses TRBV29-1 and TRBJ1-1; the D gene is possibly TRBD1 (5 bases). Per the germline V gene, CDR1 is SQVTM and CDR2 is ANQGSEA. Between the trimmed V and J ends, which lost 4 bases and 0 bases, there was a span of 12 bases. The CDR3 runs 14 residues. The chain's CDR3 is CSVGQSTMNTEAFF. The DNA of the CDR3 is TGCAGCGTTGGACAGTCGACCATGAACACTGAAGCTTTCTTT.

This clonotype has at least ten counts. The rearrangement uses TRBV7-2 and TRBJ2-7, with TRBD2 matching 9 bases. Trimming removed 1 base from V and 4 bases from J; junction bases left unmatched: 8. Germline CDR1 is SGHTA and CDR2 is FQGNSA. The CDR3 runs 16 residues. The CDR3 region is CASSLGGGAGTYEQYF. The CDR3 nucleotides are TGTGCCAGCAGCTTAGGCGGGGGGGCCGGAACGTACGAGCAGTACTTC.

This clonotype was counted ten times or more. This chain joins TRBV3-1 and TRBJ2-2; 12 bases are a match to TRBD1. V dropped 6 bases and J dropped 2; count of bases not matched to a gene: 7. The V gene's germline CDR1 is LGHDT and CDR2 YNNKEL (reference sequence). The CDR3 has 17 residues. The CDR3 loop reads CASRGTGGRQNTGELFF. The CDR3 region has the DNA TGTGCCAGCAGGGGGACAGGGGGCCGCCAAAACACCGGGGAGCTGTTTTTT.

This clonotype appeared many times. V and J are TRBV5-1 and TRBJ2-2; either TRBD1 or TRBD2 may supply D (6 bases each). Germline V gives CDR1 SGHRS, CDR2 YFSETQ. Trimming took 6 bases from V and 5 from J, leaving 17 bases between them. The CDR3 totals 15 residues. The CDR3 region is CASTPPGARTGELFF. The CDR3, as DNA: TGCGCCAGCACACCCCCGGGGGCGCGGACCGGGGAGCTGTTTTTT.

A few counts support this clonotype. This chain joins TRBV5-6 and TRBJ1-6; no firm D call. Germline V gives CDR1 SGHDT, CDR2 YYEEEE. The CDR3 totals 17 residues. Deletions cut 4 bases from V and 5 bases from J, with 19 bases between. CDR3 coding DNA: TGTGCCAGCAGCAAGCCGGACCCCCGAAACCATAATTCACCCCTCCACTTT. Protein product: CASSKPDPRNHNSPLHF.

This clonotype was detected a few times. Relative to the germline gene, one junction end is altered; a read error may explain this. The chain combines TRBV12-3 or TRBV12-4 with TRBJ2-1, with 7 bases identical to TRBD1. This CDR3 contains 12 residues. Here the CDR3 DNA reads TGTGCCAGCAGAACAAACAGGGGATTAAACCTCTTC. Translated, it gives CASRTNRGLNLF.

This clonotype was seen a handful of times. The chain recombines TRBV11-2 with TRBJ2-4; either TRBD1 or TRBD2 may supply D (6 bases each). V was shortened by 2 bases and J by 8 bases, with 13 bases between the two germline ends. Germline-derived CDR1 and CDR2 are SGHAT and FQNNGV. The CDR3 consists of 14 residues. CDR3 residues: CASSLLAGEDIQYF. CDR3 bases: TGTGCCAGCAGCTTACTGGCAGGGGAGGACATTCAGTACTTC.

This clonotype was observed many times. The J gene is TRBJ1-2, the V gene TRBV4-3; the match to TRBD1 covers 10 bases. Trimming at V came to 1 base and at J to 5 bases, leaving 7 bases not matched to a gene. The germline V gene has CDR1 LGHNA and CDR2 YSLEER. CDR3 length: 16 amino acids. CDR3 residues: CASSQGAPGQGYGYTF. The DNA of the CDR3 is TGCGCCAGCAGCCAAGGGGCGCCGGGACAGGGGTATGGCTACACCTTC.

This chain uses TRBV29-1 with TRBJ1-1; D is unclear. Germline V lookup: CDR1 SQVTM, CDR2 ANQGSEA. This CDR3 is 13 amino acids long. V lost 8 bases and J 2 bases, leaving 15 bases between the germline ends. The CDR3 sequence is CSFVTHGNTEAFF. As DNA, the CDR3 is TGCAGCTTTGTAACCCACGGCAACACTGAAGCTTTCTTT.

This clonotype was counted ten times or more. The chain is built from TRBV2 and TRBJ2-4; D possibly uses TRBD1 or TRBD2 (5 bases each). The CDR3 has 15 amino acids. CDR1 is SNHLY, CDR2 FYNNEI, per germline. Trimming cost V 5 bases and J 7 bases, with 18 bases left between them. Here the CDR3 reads CASSPPFEGKNIQYF. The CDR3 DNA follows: TGTGCCAGCAGTCCCCCATTTGAGGGGAAGAACATTCAGTACTTC.